This T cell receptor beta chain stems from a study of early T cells in non-severe SARS-CoV-2 infection. About the research overall: Unsorted whole-blood RNA was sequenced in bulk, leaving chains unpaired.

Attachment of unique molecular identifiers to individual cDNA molecules was performed. TCRdb called the 5' RACE reads again in MiXCR, with one record for every CDR3 protein. Of about 99,000 distinct CDR3 sequences listed, approximately 16% are singletons. The CDR3 consists of 14 residues. Trimming at V came to 6 bases and at J to 4 bases, leaving 5 bases not matched to a gene. Looked up from germline, CDR1 is MDHEN and CDR2 is SYDVKM. The chain employs TRBV28 and TRBJ2-1; 8 nucleotides agree with TRBD1. The source of this sequence is an adult who was a healthcare worker with PCR-confirmed SARS-CoV-2 infection or an uninfected control (not recorded which). The specimen sequenced was whole blood. The CDR3 protein is CASSLQGDYNEQFF. DNA of the CDR3: TGTGCCAGCAGCTTACAGGGGGATTACAATGAGCAGTTCTTC.